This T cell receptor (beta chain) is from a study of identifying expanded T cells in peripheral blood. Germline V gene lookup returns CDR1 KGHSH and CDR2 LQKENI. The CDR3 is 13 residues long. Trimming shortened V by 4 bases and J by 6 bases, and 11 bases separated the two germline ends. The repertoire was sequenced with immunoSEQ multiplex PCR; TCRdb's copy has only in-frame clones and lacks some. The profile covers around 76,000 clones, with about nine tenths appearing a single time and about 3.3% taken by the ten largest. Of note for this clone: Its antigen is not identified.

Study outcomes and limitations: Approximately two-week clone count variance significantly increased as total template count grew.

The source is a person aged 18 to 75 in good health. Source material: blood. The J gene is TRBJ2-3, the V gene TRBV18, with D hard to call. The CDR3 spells CASSLSRPDTQYF. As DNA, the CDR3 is TGTGCCAGCTCACTTTCTAGGCCTGATACGCAGTATTTT.